What follows are 7 T cell receptor beta chains derived from one specimen sequenced in a study of blood T cells in healthy people across ages. It was with a sample-barcoded 5' primer and a J-beta primer mix that a second PCR of roughly 7 to 12 cycles was run. TCRdb re-derived calls from the 5' RACE reads in MiXCR, one entry per CDR3 protein. The table has over 750,000 distinct CDR3 sequences, around 25% seen once. These same data were also listed under a study on T cells of mothers and their children.

Sequencing was performed on blood. The receptors were sampled from a boy younger than 18 in good health.

The chain combines TRBV29-1 with TRBJ1-1, with D possibly being TRBD1 (6 bases). V shed 3 bases and J shed 8 bases, with 13 bases lying between them. Germline CDR1 SQVTM, CDR2 ANQGSEA. This CDR3 has 12 amino acids. DNA for the CDR3: TGCAGCGTTGAGTGGGGGGCTGGGGAAGCTTTCTTT. Encoded protein: CSVEWGAGEAFF.

This clonotype was seen a few times. A junction end diverges from the germline sequence, so it may reflect a read error. The chain is built from TRBV4-3 and TRBJ2-5; 13 bases map to TRBD2. From germline, CDR1 is LGHNA and CDR2 YSLEER. The CDR3 is 16 amino acids. The CDR3 region has the DNA TGCGCCAGCAGCCAAGATCGCGCTGCGGGACTAGCGGGGCTGTTCTTC. It codes for CASSQDRAAGLAGLFF.

This clonotype was observed a few times. This chain links TRBV18 with TRBJ2-5; TRBD1 is a possible D gene (6 bases). Germline CDR1 is KGHSH and CDR2 is LQKENI. The V end was cut by 3 bases, the J end by 4 bases, with 15 bases between. This CDR3 contains 15 residues. The CDR3 nucleotides are TGTGCCAGCTCACCTTCCACCCTCAGGGGAGAGACCCAGTACTTC. Translated, it gives CASSPSTLRGETQYF. The entire variable domain, with the rest obtained from reference TRBV18 and TRBJ2-5, is as follows: NAGVMQNPRHLVRRRGQEARLRCSPMKGHSHVYWYRQLPEEGLKFMVYLQKENIIDESGMPKERFSAEFPKEGPSILRIQQVVRGDSAAYFCASSPSTLRGETQYFGPGTRLLVL.

There are a few counts of this clonotype. This rearrangement joins TRBV20-1 to TRBJ2-3; tentatively, D is TRBD1 (5 bases). Trimming took 6 bases from V and 6 from J, leaving 19 bases between them. Germline CDR1 and CDR2: DFQATT and SNEGSKA (reference sequence). CDR3 length equals 14 residues. CDR3 loop: CSAPPFGATDTQYF. CDR3 bases: TGCAGTGCCCCACCGTTTGGGGCAACCGATACGCAGTATTTT.

Only a few counts were recorded for this clonotype. V and J are TRBV20-1 and TRBJ2-5, with TRBD1 matching over 7 bases. The CDR3 spans 13 residues. Germline V gives CDR1 DFQATT, CDR2 SNEGSKA (reference sequence). V dropped 6 bases and J dropped 4; count of bases not matched to a gene: 8. The CDR3, as DNA: TGCAGTGCCCCGGGACGACAGGGAGAGACCCAGTACTTC. Its translation is CSAPGRQGETQYF.

This clonotype was seen more than once but under ten times. The genes are TRBV29-1 and TRBJ2-1, with D possibly being TRBD2 (5 bases). This CDR3 is 11 amino acids long. CDR1 is SQVTM and CDR2 is ANQGSEA in the germline V gene. V was clipped by 7 bases and J by 3 bases, with 7 bases between them. The CDR3 loop is CSGTSYNEQFF. The CDR3 bases are TGCAGCGGTACTAGCTACAATGAGCAGTTCTTC.

The J gene is TRBJ2-2, the V gene TRBV20-1; TRBD2 agrees at 12 bases. CDR3 size: 15 residues. V dropped 4 bases and J dropped 2; count of bases not matched to a gene: 2. Germline CDR1 is DFQATT and CDR2 is SNEGSKA (reference sequence). The CDR3 loop reads CSAKTSGSNTGELFF. The CDR3 nucleotides read TGCAGTGCTAAGACTAGCGGGAGTAACACCGGGGAGCTGTTTTTT.